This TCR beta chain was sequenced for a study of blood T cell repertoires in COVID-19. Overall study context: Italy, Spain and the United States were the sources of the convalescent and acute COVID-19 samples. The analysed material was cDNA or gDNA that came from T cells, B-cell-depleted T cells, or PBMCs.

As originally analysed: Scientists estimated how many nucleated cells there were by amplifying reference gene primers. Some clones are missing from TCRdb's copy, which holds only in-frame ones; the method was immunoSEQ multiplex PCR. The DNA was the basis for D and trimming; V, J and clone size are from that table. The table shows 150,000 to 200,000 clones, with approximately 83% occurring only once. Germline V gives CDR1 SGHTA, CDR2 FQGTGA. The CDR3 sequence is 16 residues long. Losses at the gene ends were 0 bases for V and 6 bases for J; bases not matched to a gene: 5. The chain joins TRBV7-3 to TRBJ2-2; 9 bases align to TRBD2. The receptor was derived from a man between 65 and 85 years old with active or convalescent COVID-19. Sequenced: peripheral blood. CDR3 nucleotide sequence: TGTGCCAGCAGCTTAACTAGCGGGAGTTTGGCCGGGGAGCTGTTTTTT. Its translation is CASSLTSGSLAGELFF.